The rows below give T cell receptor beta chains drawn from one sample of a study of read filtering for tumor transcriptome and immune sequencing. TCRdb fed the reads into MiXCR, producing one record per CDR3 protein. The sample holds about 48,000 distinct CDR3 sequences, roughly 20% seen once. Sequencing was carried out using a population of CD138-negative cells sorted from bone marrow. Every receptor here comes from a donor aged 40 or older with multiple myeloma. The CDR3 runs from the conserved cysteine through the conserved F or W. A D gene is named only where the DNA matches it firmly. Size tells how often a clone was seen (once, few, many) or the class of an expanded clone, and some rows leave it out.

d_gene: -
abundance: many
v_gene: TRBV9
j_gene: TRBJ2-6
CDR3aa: CASSVGRVAGSGANVLTF
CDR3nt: TGTGCCAGCAGCGTAGGGAGGGTGGCAGGCTCTGGGGCCAACGTCCTGACTTTC

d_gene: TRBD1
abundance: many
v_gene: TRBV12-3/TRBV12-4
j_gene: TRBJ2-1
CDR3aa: CASRLGTGQVQFF
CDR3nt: TGTGCCAGCAGGTTGGGGACAGGGCAAGTGCAGTTCTTC

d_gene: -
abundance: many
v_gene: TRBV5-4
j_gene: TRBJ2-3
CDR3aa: CASSLGGGVTDTQYF
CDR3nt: TGTGCCAGCAGCTTGGGGGGTGGGGTCACAGATACGCAGTATTTT

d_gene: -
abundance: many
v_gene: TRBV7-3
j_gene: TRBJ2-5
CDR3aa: CASSPGRQETQYF
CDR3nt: TGTGCCAGCAGCCCCGGCCGCCAAGAGACCCAGTACTTC

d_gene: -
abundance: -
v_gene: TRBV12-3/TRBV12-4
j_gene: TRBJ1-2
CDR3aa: CASSLVPWGGRSSF
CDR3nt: TGTGCCAGCAGTTTAGTGCCCTGGGGAGGGCGCAGCTCCTTC

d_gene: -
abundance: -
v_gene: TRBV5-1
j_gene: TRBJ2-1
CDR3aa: CSSSLEGRTLNEQFF
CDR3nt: TGCTCCAGCAGCTTGGAAGGGCGTACTCTCAATGAGCAGTTCTTC

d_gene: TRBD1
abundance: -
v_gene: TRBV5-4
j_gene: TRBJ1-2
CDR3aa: CASSLQGASGYTF
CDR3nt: TGTGCCAGCAGCTTGCAGGGGGCTTCTGGCTACACCTTC

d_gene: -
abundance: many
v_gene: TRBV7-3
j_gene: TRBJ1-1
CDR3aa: CASSFGKNTEAFF
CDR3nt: TGTGCCAGCAGCTTCGGCAAGAACACTGAAGCTTTCTTT

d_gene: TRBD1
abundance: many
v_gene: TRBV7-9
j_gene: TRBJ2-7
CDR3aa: CASSLFGAGGHYEQYF
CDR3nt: TGTGCCAGCAGCTTATTTGGGGCAGGGGGACACTACGAGCAGTACTTC

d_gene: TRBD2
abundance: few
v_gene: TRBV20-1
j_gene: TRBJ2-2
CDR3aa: CSARRTGLADTGELFF
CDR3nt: TGCAGTGCTAGACGAACCGGACTAGCGGACACCGGGGAGCTGTTTTTT

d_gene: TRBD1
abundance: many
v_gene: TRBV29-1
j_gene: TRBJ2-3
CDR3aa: CSGGQGTDTQYF
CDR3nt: TGCAGCGGGGGACAGGGGACAGATACGCAGTATTTT

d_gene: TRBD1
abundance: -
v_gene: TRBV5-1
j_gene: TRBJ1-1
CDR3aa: CASSLVPGGTEAFF
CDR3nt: TGCGCCAGCAGCTTGGTTCCAGGGGGCACTGAAGCTTTCTTT

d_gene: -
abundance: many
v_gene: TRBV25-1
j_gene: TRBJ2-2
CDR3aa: CATAGGQDLLFF
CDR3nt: TGTGCCACCGCCGGGGGACAAGATTTACTGTTTTTT

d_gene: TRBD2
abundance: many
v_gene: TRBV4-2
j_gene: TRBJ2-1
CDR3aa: CASSQGGGSYNEQFF
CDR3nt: TGTGCCAGCAGCCAGGGCGGGGGCTCCTACAATGAGCAGTTCTTC

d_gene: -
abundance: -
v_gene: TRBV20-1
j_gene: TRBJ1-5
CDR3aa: CSARDWQGGNQPQHF
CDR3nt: TGCAGTGCTAGAGATTGGCAGGGAGGAAATCAGCCCCAGCATTTT

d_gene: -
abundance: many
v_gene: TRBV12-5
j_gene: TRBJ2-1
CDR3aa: CASGSGVSYNEQFF
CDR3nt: TGTGCTAGTGGTTCGGGGGTGTCCTACAATGAGCAGTTCTTC

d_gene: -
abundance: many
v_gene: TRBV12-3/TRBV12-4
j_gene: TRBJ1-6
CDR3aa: CASSPTWGDSPLHF
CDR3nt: TGTGCCAGCAGTCCCACGTGGGGGGATTCACCCCTCCACTTT

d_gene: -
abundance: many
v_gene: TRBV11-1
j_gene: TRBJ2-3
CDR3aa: CASSFSPPPDTQYF
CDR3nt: TGTGCCAGCAGCTTCTCTCCACCACCCGATACGCAGTATTTT

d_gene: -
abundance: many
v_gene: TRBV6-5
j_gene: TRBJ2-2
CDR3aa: CASSYSARPNTGELFF
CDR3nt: TGTGCCAGCAGTTACTCGGCTCGACCGAACACCGGGGAGCTGTTTTTT

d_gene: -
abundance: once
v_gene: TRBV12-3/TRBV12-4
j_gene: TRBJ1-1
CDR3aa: CACTLVRPTVDTEAFF
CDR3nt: TGTGCCTGCACTTTAGTACGGCCCACAGTCGACACTGAAGCTTTCTTT

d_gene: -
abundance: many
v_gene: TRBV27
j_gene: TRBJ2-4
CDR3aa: CASSLYKQGGRENIQYF
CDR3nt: TGTGCCAGCAGTTTATATAAACAGGGGGGGAGAGAAAACATTCAGTACTTC

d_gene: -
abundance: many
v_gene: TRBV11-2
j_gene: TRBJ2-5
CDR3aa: CASSLDGGAGQETQYF
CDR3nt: TGTGCCAGCAGCTTAGATGGCGGCGCAGGGCAAGAGACCCAGTACTTC

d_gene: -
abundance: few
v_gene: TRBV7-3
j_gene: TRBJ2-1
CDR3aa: CASSLMGPTTYNEQFF
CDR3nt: TGTGCCAGCAGCTTGATGGGGCCAACCACTTACAATGAGCAGTTCTTC

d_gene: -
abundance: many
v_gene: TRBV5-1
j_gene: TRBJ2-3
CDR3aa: CASSLVPGGGADTQYF
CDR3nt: TGCGCCAGCAGCTTGGTGCCAGGGGGAGGGGCAGATACGCAGTATTTT

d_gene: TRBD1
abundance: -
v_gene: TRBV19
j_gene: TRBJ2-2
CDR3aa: CASSYISRGTGELFF
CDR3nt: TGTGCCAGTAGTTACATCTCCAGGGGGACCGGGGAGCTGTTTTTT

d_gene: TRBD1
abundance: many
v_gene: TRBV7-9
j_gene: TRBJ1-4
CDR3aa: CASSLGSGGLANEKLFF
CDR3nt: TGTGCCAGCAGCTTAGGTTCAGGGGGCCTGGCTAATGAAAAACTGTTTTTT

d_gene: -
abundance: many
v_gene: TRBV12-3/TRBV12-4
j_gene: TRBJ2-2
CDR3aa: CASSFHLNTGELFF
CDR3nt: TGTGCCAGCAGTTTTCACCTGAACACCGGGGAGCTGTTTTTT

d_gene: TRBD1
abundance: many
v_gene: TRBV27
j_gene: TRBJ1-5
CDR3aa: CASSTDRDNQPQHF
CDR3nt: TGTGCCAGCAGTACCGACAGGGACAATCAGCCCCAGCATTTT

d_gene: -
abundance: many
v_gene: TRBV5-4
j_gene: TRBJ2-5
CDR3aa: CASSSKSRQQETQYF
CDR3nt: TGTGCCAGCAGCTCGAAATCTCGACAGCAAGAGACCCAGTACTTC

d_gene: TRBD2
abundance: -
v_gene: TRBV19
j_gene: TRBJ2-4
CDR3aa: CASSVASGSRNIQYF
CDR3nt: TGTGCCAGTAGTGTCGCTAGCGGGAGTAGAAACATTCAGTACTTC

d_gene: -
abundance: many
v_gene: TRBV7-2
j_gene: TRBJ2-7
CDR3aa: CASSRRGYEQYF
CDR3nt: TGTGCCAGCAGCCGCCGGGGGTACGAGCAGTACTTC

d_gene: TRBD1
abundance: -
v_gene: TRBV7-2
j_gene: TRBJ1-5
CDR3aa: CVSSFRGQGFLHF
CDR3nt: TGTGTCAGCAGCTTTAGAGGACAGGGCTTTTTGCATTTT

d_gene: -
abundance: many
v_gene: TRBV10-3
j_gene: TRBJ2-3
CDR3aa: CATRPNAGEGGTQYF
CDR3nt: TGTGCCACGAGACCAAACGCGGGAGAAGGGGGTACGCAGTATTTT

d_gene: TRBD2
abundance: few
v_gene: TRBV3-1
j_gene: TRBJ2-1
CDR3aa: CASRTSGSDEQFF
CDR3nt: TGTGCTAGCCGGACTAGCGGGAGCGATGAGCAGTTCTTC

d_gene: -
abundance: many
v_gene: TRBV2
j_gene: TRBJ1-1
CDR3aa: CASSEQGSTEAFF
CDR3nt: TGTGCCAGCAGTGAACAGGGCAGCACTGAAGCTTTCTTT

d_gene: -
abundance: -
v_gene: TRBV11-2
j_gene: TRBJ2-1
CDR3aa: CASSHNSVSLNEQFF
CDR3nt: TGTGCCAGCAGCCACAACAGTGTATCTCTGAATGAGCAGTTCTTC

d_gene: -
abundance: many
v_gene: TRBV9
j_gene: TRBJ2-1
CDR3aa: CASSVESGFYNEQFF
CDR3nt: TGTGCCAGCAGCGTAGAAAGCGGGTTCTACAATGAGCAGTTCTTC

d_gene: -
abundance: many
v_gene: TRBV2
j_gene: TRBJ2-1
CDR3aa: CASSARHEQFF
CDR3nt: TGTGCCAGCAGTGCAAGGCATGAGCAGTTCTTC

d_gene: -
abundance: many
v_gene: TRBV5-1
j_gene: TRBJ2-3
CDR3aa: CASSSPRAARTQYF
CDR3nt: TGCGCCAGCAGCTCCCCCCGGGCAGCACGTACGCAGTATTTT

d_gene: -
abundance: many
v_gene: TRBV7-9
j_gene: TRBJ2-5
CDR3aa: CASSLPAETQYF
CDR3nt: TGTGCCAGCAGCTTACCGGCGGAGACCCAGTACTTC

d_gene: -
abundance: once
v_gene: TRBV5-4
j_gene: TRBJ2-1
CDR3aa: CASSLGLGFEQFF
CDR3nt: TGTGCCAGCAGCTTGGGACTGGGATTTGAGCAGTTTTTC

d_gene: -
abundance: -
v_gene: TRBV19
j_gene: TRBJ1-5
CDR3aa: CASSSREYSNQPQHF
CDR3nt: TGTGCCAGTAGTTCGCGAGAGTATAGCAATCAGCCCCAGCATTTT

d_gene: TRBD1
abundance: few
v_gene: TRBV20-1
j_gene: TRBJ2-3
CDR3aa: CSAKPGQGNLDTQYF
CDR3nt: TGCAGTGCTAAACCGGGACAGGGTAATTTGGATACGCAGTATTTT

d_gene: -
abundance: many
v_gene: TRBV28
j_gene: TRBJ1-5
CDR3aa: CASTWTGSDQPQHF
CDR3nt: TGTGCCAGCACCTGGACGGGGTCCGACCAGCCCCAGCATTTT

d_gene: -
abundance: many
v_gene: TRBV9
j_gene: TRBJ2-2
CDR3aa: CASTRQTNTGELFF
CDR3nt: TGTGCCAGCACCCGACAGACCAACACCGGGGAGCTGTTTTTT

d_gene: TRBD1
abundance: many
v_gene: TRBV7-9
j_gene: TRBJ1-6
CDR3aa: CASSFGTANSPLHF
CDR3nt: TGTGCCAGCAGCTTCGGGACAGCTAATTCACCCCTCCACTTT

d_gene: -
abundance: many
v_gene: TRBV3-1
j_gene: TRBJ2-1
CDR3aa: CASSQDPRAVVGDKDNEQFF
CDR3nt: TGTGCCAGCAGCCAAGATCCCCGAGCAGTGGTAGGGGACAAGGACAATGAGCAGTTCTTC

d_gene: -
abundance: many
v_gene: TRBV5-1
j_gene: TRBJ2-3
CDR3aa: CASSSDVQTLGTDTQYF
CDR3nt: TGCGCCAGCAGCTCGGACGTCCAGACCCTAGGCACAGATACGCAGTATTTT

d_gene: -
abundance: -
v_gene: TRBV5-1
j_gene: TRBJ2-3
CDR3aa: CASRKGDTADTQYF
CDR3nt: TGCGCCAGCAGGAAAGGGGACACCGCGGATACGCAGTATTTT

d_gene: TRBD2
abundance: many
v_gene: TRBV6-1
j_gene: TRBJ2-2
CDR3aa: CASKGASGRQRELFF
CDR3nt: TGTGCCTCCAAAGGGGCTAGCGGGAGGCAGCGGGAGCTGTTTTTT

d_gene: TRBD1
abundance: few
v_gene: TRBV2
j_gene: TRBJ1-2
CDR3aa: CASSGQGANYGYTF
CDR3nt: TGTGCCAGCAGTGGACAGGGAGCTAACTATGGCTACACCTTC

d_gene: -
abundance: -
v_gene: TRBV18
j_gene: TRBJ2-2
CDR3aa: CASSPPSRQNPGELFF
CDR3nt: TGTGCCAGCTCACCACCTTCTCGGCAGAACCCCGGGGAGCTGTTTTTT

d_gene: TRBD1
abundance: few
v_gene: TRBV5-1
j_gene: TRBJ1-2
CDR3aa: CASSLGTGDYGYTF
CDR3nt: TGCGCCAGCAGCTTGGGGACAGGGGACTATGGCTACACCTTC